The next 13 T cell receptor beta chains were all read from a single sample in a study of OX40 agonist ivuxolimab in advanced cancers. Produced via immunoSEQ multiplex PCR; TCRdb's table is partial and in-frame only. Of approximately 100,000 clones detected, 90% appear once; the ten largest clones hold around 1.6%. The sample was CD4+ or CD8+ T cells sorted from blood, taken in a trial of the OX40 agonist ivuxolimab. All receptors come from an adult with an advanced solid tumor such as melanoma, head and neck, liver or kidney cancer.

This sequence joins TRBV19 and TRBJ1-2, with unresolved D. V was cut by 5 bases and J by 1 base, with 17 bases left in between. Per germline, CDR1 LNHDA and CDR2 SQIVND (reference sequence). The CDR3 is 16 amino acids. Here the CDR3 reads CASSFTPRSLNYGYTF. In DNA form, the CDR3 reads TGTGCCAGTAGTTTCACCCCCCGGAGTCTTAACTATGGCTACACCTTC. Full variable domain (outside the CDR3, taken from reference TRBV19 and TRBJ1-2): DGGITQSPKYLFRKEGQNVTLSCEQNLNHDAMYWYRQDPGQGLRLIYYSQIVNDFQKGDIAEGYSVSREKKESFPLTVTSAQKNPTAFYLCASSFTPRSLNYGYTFGSGTRLTVV.

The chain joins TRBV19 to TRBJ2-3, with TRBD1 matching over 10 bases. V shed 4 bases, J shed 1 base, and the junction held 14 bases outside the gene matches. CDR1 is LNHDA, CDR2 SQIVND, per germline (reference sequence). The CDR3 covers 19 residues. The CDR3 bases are TGTGCCAGTAGTAATCGGAGGCTCGGGACAGGGGTTCGCACAGATACGCAGTATTTT. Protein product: CASSNRRLGTGVRTDTQYF.

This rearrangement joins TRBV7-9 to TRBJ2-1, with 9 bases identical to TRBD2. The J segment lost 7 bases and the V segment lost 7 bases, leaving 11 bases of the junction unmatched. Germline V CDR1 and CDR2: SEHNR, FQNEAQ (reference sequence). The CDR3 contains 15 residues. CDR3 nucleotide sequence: TGTGCCAGCACCCCCTGGCGGGAGGGCCTGAATGAGCAGTTCTTC. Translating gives CASTPWREGLNEQFF.

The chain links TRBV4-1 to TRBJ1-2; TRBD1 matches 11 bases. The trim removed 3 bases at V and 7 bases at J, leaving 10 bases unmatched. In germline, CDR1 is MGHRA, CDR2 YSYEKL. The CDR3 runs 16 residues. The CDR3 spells CASSHILRDRGAGYTF. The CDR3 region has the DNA TGCGCCAGCAGCCATATATTGCGGGACAGGGGGGCTGGCTACACCTTC.

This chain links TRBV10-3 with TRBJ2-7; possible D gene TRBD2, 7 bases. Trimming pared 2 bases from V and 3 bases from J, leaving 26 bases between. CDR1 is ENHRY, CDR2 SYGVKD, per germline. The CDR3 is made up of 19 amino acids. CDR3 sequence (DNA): TGTGCCATCAGTGAGGGCAGAGGGGGGGAAGCGGGCGTACTCTACGAGCAGTACTTC. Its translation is CAISEGRGGEAGVLYEQYF.

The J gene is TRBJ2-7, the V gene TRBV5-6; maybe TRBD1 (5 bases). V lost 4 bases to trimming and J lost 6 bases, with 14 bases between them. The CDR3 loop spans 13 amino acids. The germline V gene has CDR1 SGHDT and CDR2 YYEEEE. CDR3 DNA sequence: TGTGCCAGCAGCCCCGGGCCCAGGGCCGAGCAGTACTTC. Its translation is CASSPGPRAEQYF. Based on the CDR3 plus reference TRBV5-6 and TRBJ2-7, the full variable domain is DAGVTQSPTHLIKTRGQQVTLRCSPKSGHDTVSWYQQALGQGPQFIFQYYEEEERQRGNFPDRFSGHQFPNYSSELNVNALLLGDSALYLCASSPGPRAEQYFGPGTRLTVT.

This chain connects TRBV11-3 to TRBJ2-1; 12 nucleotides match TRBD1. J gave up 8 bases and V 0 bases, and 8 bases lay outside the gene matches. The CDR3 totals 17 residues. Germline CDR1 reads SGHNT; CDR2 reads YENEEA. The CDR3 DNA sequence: TGTGCCAGCAGCTTAGACGGGACAGGGGGCCTCCGGGATGAGCAGTTCTTC. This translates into CASSLDGTGGLRDEQFF. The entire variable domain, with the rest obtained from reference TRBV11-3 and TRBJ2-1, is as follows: EAGVVQSPRYKIIEKKQPVAFWCNPISGHNTLYWYLQNLGQGPELLIRYENEEAVDDSQLPKDRFSAERLKGVDSTLKIQPAELGDSAVYLCASSLDGTGGLRDEQFFGPGTRLTVL.

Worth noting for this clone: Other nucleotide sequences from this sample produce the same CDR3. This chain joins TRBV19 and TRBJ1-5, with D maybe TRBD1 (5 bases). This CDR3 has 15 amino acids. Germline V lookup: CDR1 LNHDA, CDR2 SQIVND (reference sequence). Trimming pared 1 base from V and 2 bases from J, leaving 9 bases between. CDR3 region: CASSIGRAGNQPQHF. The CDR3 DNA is TGTGCCAGTAGTATAGGCAGGGCGGGCAATCAGCCCCAGCATTTT.

The CDR3 sequence is CAWSVPLITSTDTQYF. As DNA, the CDR3 is TGTGCCTGGAGTGTACCATTGATAACTAGCACAGATACGCAGTATTTT. This sequence joins TRBV30 and TRBJ2-3; no firm D call. The CDR3 is 16 residues long. V was clipped by 0 bases and J by 0 bases, with 13 bases between them. The germline gives CDR1 GTSNPN, CDR2 SVGIG (reference sequence). Complete variable domain (other parts from reference TRBV30 and TRBJ2-3): SQTIHQWPATLVQPVGSPLSLECTVEGTSNPNLYWYRQAAGRGLQLLFYSVGIGQISSEVPQNLSASRPQDRQFILSSKKLLLSDSGFYLCAWSVPLITSTDTQYFGPGTRLTVL.

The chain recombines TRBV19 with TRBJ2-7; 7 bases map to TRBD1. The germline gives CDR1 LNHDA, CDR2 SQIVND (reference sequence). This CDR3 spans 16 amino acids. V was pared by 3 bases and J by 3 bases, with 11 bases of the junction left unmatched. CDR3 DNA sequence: TGTGCCAGTAGTATTCTTTTCGGGACAGATCTCTACGAGCAGTACTTC. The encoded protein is CASSILFGTDLYEQYF.

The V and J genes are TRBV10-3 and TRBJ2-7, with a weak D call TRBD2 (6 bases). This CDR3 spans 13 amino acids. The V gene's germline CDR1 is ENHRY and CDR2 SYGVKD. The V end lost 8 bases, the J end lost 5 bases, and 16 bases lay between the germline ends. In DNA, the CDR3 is TGTGCCATCTCGTACATAGGAGGGCACGAGCAGTACTTC. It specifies CAISYIGGHEQYF.

CDR3 DNA sequence: TGTGCCAGCAGCTTAGCGGGCCGCTCCTACAATGAGCAGTTCTTC. Translated, it gives CASSLAGRSYNEQFF. The V gene is TRBV7-3, the J gene TRBJ2-1; D perhaps matches TRBD2 (5 bases). V was trimmed by 2 bases and J by 0 bases, leaving 8 bases between them. Germline V CDR1 and CDR2: SGHTA, FQGTGA. The CDR3 totals 15 residues.

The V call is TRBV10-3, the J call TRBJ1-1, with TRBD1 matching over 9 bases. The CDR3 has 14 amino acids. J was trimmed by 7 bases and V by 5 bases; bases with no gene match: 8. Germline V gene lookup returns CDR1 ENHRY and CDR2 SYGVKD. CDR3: CAISQFTGGREAFF. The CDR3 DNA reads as TGTGCCATCAGTCAGTTCACAGGGGGCCGTGAAGCTTTCTTT.